One sample yielded the 17 T cell receptor beta chains listed below, sequenced in a study of CD8+ T cells in alopecia areata. In each case, RNA was isolated and then reverse transcribed into cDNA as the sequencing template. Generated by immunoSEQ multiplex PCR, the TCRdb table keeps only in-frame clones and is missing some. The sample yields some 150,000 clones, 50% to 65% seen once. The material sequenced was CD8+ T cells sorted from blood, taken at week 0. Receptors were obtained from a human donor with alopecia areata.

This chain connects TRBV29-1 to TRBJ2-7, with 7 positions matching TRBD1. This CDR3 is built from 12 residues. Germline-derived CDR1 and CDR2 are SQVTM and ANQGSEA. J was trimmed by 6 bases and V by 4 bases; bases with no gene match: 6. The CDR3 DNA reads as TGCAGCGTTGTGGACAGGTCGTCCGAGCAGTACTTC. Protein: CSVVDRSSEQYF.

This chain links TRBV5-7 with TRBJ1-2; no clear D gene. TRBV5-7 is an ORF; its function is uncertain. This CDR3 spans 14 amino acids. V was shortened by 9 bases and J by 4 bases, with 19 bases between the two germline ends. The CDR3 sequence: CAKGPGHKSYGYTF. As DNA, the CDR3 is TGTGCCAAAGGTCCGGGCCATAAATCCTATGGCTACACCTTC.

The J gene is TRBJ2-1, the V gene TRBV10-2, with a tentative D call TRBD2 (5 bases). The V end lost 2 bases, the J end lost 3 bases, and 14 bases lay between the germline ends. Germline V gene sequence: CDR1 WSHSY, CDR2 SAAADI. CDR3 length: 16 amino acids. CDR3 DNA: TGCGCCAGCAGTGAGGCTAGCCCTATTGACTACAATGAGCAGTTCTTC. This codes for CASSEASPIDYNEQFF.

This chain joins TRBV7-9 and TRBJ2-1, with D possibly being TRBD2 (6 bases). Trimming removed 3 bases from V and 9 bases from J, with 9 bases in between. The CDR3 is 12 amino acids. Germline CDR1 SEHNR, CDR2 FQNEAQ (reference sequence). The DNA of the CDR3 is TGTGCCAGCAGCTTTTCCGGGGGTGAGCAGTTCTTC. It is translated as CASSFSGGEQFF. The full variable domain, in which reference TRBV7-9 and TRBJ2-1 provide the parts outside the CDR3, is DTGVSQNPRHKITKRGQNVTFRCDPISEHNRLYWYRQTLGQGPEFLTYFQNEAQLEKSRLLSDRFSAERPKGSFSTLEIQRTEQGDSAMYLCASSFSGGEQFFGPGTRLTVL.

CDR3 residues: CASSFARAPADTQYF. CDR3 sequence (DNA): TGTGCCAGCAGCTTCGCAAGGGCTCCGGCGGATACGCAGTATTTT. The chain couples TRBV11-2 to TRBJ2-3; no clear D. V was trimmed by 3 bases and J by 6 bases, leaving 16 bases between them. The CDR3 consists of 15 residues. The germline CDR1 and CDR2 sequences are SGHAT and FQNNGV.

This clone showed up just a few times. This sequence joins TRBV29-1 and TRBJ1-1; 8 positions match TRBD1. This CDR3 comprises 12 residues. Germline V gene data show CDR1 as SQVTM and CDR2 as ANQGSEA. V dropped 3 bases and J dropped 8; count of bases not matched to a gene: 5. The CDR3, as DNA: TGCAGCGTTGAGACAGGGGCCAGAGAAGCTTTCTTT. It codes for CSVETGAREAFF.

The chain combines TRBV6-5 with TRBJ1-5, with D possibly TRBD1 on 6 matching bases. The CDR3 contains 15 residues. The V and J ends lost 6 bases and 0 bases respectively, with 12 bases between them. Germline V gene lookup returns CDR1 MNHEY and CDR2 SVGAGI. The CDR3 nucleotides read TGTGCCAGCAGGTTCCGACAGGATAGCAATCAGCCCCAGCATTTT. The encoded protein is CASRFRQDSNQPQHF.

The J gene is TRBJ2-7, the V gene TRBV9; 9 bases map to TRBD2. This CDR3 region has 14 residues. Germline CDR1 SGDLS, CDR2 YYNGEE. The V gene end was trimmed by 3 bases and the J gene end by 7 bases; junction bases not matched to a gene: 8. As DNA, the CDR3 is TGTGCCAGCAGCGCCCGGGGACTAGCAAGTGAGCAGTACTTC. Encoded protein: CASSARGLASEQYF.

This clone was seen only a few times. The chain combines TRBV10-3 with TRBJ2-7, with 8 bases lining up with TRBD1. Trimming took 9 bases from V and 1 from J; bases not matched to a gene: 2. Germline V gene data show CDR1 as ENHRY and CDR2 as SYGVKD. This CDR3 comprises 12 residues. For the CDR3, the DNA is TGTGCCATTCGGACAGGGTCCTACGAGCAGTACTTC. It specifies CAIRTGSYEQYF.

The chain links TRBV11-2 to TRBJ1-6, with 7 bases fitting TRBD1. V lost 4 bases to trimming and J lost 9 bases; unmatched junction nucleotides: 15. The CDR3 runs 17 residues. Germline assignment: CDR1 SGHAT and CDR2 FQNNGV. The CDR3 nucleotides are TGTGCCAGCAGCTCCCTCATGACAGGGAACTATCCTTCACCCCTCCACTTT. This codes for CASSSLMTGNYPSPLHF.

This sequence joins TRBV7-2 and TRBJ1-6; a weak D match, TRBD1 (5 bases). Germline-derived CDR1 and CDR2 are SGHTA and FQGNSA. Between the trimmed V and J ends, which lost 8 bases and 15 bases, there was a span of 14 bases. The CDR3 runs to 11 residues. The CDR3 sequence is CASSRDGDLHF. DNA for the CDR3: TGTGCCAGCTCGCGGGACGGTGACCTCCACTTT.

The CDR3, as DNA: TGTGCCAGCAGTGAAGCGCAACTGAGGAGGGGTAACTATGGCTACACCTTC. This translates into CASSEAQLRRGNYGYTF. V usage is TRBV6-1 and J usage is TRBJ1-2; D is perhaps TRBD1 (5 bases). V was clipped by 0 bases and J by 1 base, with 15 bases between them. From germline, CDR1 is MNHNS and CDR2 SASEGT. The CDR3 is 17 residues long.

This clone was observed a few times. The rearrangement joins TRBV29-1 to TRBJ2-7, with D maybe TRBD1 (6 bases). V was cut by 4 bases and J by 9 bases, with 13 bases left in between. Germline loops: CDR1 SQVTM, CDR2 ANQGSEA. CDR3 length: 11 residues. In DNA form, the CDR3 reads TGCAGCGTTGCTGGCAGGGGCGGGCAGTACTTC. Protein sequence: CSVAGRGGQYF.

This clone was recorded once. V and J are TRBV30 and TRBJ2-2; 8 nucleotides match TRBD1. J gave up 4 bases and V 3 bases, and 4 bases lay outside the gene matches. The CDR3 is 14 residues long. Looked up from germline, CDR1 is GTSNPN and CDR2 is SVGIG (reference sequence). CDR3 DNA sequence: TGTGCCTGGAGGGGACAGGACCGCACCGGGGAGCTGTTTTTT. Amino acid sequence: CAWRGQDRTGELFF.

This clone was recorded a few times. The CDR3 region is CAWSRGEGAKYEQYF. CDR3 nucleotides: TGTGCCTGGAGTAGAGGTGAGGGCGCAAAGTACGAGCAGTACTTC. The chain carries TRBV30 and TRBJ2-7, with a possible D match to TRBD2 (5 bases). The CDR3 is 15 residues long. Germline values: CDR1 GTSNPN, CDR2 SVGIG (reference sequence). V lost 2 bases, J lost 4 bases, and 18 bases lay in between.

The chain joins TRBV11-2 to TRBJ2-6; 9 bases are shared with TRBD1. The CDR3 has 15 amino acids. V trimming: 4 bases; J trimming: 4 bases; junction bases outside the gene matches: 2. Germline V gene lookup returns CDR1 SGHAT and CDR2 FQNNGV. In nucleotides, the CDR3 is TGTGCCAGCAGCTGGACAGGGGAAGGGGCCAACGTCCTGACTTTC. Its protein product is CASSWTGEGANVLTF.

This clone came up a few times. The rearrangement links TRBV5-6 to TRBJ1-2, with no clear D. V was pared by 3 bases and J by 3 bases, with 3 bases between. Germline values: CDR1 SGHDT, CDR2 YYEEEE. This CDR3 contains 11 residues. The CDR3 DNA reads TGTGCCAGCAGCTCCGACTATGGCTACACCTTC. Encoded protein: CASSSDYGYTF.